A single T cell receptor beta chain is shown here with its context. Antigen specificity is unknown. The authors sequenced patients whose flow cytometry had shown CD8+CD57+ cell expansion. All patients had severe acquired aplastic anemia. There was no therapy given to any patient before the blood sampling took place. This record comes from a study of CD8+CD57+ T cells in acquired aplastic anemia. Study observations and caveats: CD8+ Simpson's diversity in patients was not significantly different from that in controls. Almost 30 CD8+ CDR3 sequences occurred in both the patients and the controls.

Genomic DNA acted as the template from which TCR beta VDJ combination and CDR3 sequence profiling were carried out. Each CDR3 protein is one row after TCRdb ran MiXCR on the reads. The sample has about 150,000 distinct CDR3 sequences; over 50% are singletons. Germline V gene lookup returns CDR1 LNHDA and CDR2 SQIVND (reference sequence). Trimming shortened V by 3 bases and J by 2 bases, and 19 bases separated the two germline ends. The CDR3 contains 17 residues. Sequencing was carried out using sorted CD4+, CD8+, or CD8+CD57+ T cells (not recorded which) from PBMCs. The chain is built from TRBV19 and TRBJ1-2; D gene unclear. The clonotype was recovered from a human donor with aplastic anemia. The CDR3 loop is CASSIGLGLEGNYGYTF. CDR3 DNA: TGTGCCAGTAGTATCGGCCTAGGACTTGAGGGAAACTATGGCTACACCTTC.